These T cell receptor beta chains were read from a single sample in a study of Ad26.COV2.S vaccination and SARS-CoV-2 variants. Produced via immunoSEQ multiplex PCR; TCRdb's table is partial and in-frame only. The profile covers 300,000 to 450,000 clones, with about 91% appearing a single time and around 4.2% taken by the ten largest. The sample was peripheral blood, taken after recovery from COVID-19. The receptors were gathered from a human donor who had recovered from COVID-19. CDR3s leave out the opening cysteine and the closing phenylalanine or tryptophan. Fields, in order: D gene, V gene, J gene, CDR3 protein. The D gene is left open where the match is weak.

>-|TRBV6-5|TRBJ2-5
ASSPLAAQETQY
>-|TRBV9|TRBJ2-3
ASSPAEGPIDTQY
>-|TRBV12-3/TRBV12-4|TRBJ1-1
ASSRPDTEAF
>TRBD2|TRBV6-5|TRBJ2-5
ASKRGGGIGETQY
>-|TRBV5-1|TRBJ2-3
APLCRGSTQY
>TRBD1|TRBV7-2|TRBJ2-2
ASSPGGGNTGELF
>-|TRBV12-3/TRBV12-4|TRBJ2-3
ASSLEDTQY
>TRBD2|TRBV10-3|TRBJ2-3
ATTGLAGEKGADTQY
>-|TRBV7-8|TRBJ1-2
ASSRVAAGSGYT
>-|TRBV6-5|TRBJ2-7
ASSYSTFRDPY
>-|TRBV3-1/TRBV3-2|TRBJ2-5
ASSQLGALGGTQY
>TRBD1|TRBV7-8|TRBJ2-1
ASSLGTGMHEQF
>-|TRBV29-1|TRBJ1-1
SVLDEMNTEAF
>-|TRBV7-9|TRBJ2-3
ASSLDGSTDTQY
>-|TRBV19|TRBJ1-2
ASIAGGSRDYGYT
>TRBD1|TRBV18|TRBJ1-2
ASSPRDSRNYGYT
>-|TRBV6-2/TRBV6-3|TRBJ1-4
ASSYPPGGTNEKLF
>-|TRBV3-1/TRBV3-2|TRBJ1-1
ASSQGGMNTEAF
>-|TRBV24-1|TRBJ1-2
ATSDPTGLVYT
>-|TRBV28|TRBJ1-5
ASSLVLFTGSRSSNQPQH
>-|TRBV7-9|TRBJ1-3
ASTTPGSSGNTIY
>-|TRBV7-8|TRBJ1-2
ASSRFEGGTANYGYT